This TCR beta chain is from a study of regulatory T cells in long-lasting Graves disease. This clonotype was found many times. CDR1 and CDR2 from the germline V gene are SGHAT and FQNNGV. There are 16 residues in the CDR3. The ends lost 1 base at V and 2 bases at J; junction bases unmatched: 0. Indicated time point: newly diagnosed GD, antithyroid drugs for less than 3 months. The TCR library used RNA extracted from PBMCs. Relying on iRepertoire HTBI primers and Arm-PCR of CDR3 regions, the team built TCR beta libraries. TCRdb independently ran MiXCR on the multiplex PCR reads; one entry per CDR3 protein. Among around 500,000 distinct CDR3 sequences listed, 12% were seen once. This same sample was also taken into another study, of T cells in Graves' hyperthyroidism and ophthalmopathy.

The sequence came from a woman aged 25 to 39 with Graves disease. The gene calls are TRBV11-2 and TRBJ2-5, with TRBD2 identical over 14 bases. The sequencing here drew on peripheral blood mononuclear cells (PBMCs), taken at new diagnosis, from a patient treated with antithyroid drugs. CDR3 nucleotides: TGTGCCAGCAGCTTAGGACTAGCGGGAGGGCAAGAGACCCAGTACTTC. Translated: CASSLGLAGGQETQYF.